Each of the 18 T cell receptor beta chains below was sequenced from the same sample in a study of blood T cell repertoires in COVID-19. Assay used: immunoSEQ multiplex PCR; TCRdb lists only in-frame clones, some missing. The sample lists under 400,000 clones; 88% were seen once. The source material was PBMCs or T cells enriched from blood (not recorded which). The receptor set was obtained from a woman aged 30 to 39 who had been exposed to COVID-19.

The J gene is TRBJ1-1, the V gene TRBV6-1; 8 bases map to TRBD1. Germline values: CDR1 MNHNS, CDR2 SASEGT. The CDR3 is made up of 17 amino acids. J gave up 1 base and V 3 bases, and 10 bases lay outside the gene matches. The CDR3 nucleotides are TGTGCCAGCAGTGATCTGGTTGGACAGGGCTGGAACACTGAAGCTTTCTTT. This encodes CASSDLVGQGWNTEAFF.

The chain has TRBV11-3 and TRBJ1-5; weak D call: TRBD1 (5 bases). This CDR3 has 13 residues. Germline CDR1 is SGHNT and CDR2 is YENEEA. Trimming removed 8 bases at V and 2 bases at J, with 10 bases between. The CDR3 sequence is CASSRGGNQPQHF. In nucleotides, the CDR3 is TGTGCCAGCTCAAGGGGTGGCAATCAGCCCCAGCATTTT.

This clone was observed a single time. The V call is TRBV5-1, the J call TRBJ2-1; possibly TRBD1 for D (6 bases). In germline, CDR1 is SGHRS, CDR2 YFSETQ. The V gene lost 0 bases and the J gene lost 3 bases, with 10 bases spanning the gap. The CDR3 length is 15 residues. For the CDR3, the DNA is TGCGCCAGCAGCTTGGCCATGACAGGCTACAATGAGCAGTTCTTC. Amino acids: CASSLAMTGYNEQFF.

V gene TRBV7-9 combines with J gene TRBJ2-2; no firm D call. The CDR3 is made up of 13 amino acids. V shed 6 bases and J shed 5 bases, with 10 bases lying between them. Germline V lookup: CDR1 SEHNR, CDR2 FQNEAQ (reference sequence). The CDR3 DNA is TGTGCCAGCAGGCCACCGGGTACCGGGGAGCTGTTTTTT. Amino acid sequence: CASRPPGTGELFF.

This chain connects TRBV2 to TRBJ1-6, with 8 bases lining up with TRBD1. V gave up 5 bases and J gave up 0 bases; unmatched junction bases: 15. The CDR3 length is 20 residues. Germline CDR1 is SNHLY and CDR2 is FYNNEI. CDR3: CASSFPDGTGYDSYNSPLHF. Here the CDR3 DNA reads TGTGCCAGCAGTTTCCCCGATGGGACAGGCTATGACTCCTATAATTCACCCCTCCACTTT.

This clone was observed a few times. A read error may account for a junction end that differs from germline. The chain recombines TRBV7-7 with TRBJ2-5; 11 positions match TRBD2. There are 17 residues in the CDR3. Looked up from germline, CDR1 is SSHAT and CDR2 is FNYEAQ (reference sequence). CDR3 nucleotide sequence: TGTGCTAGCAGCTTAGGGGACCTAGCGGGAGGTCAAGAGACCCAGTACTTC. As protein: CASSLGDLAGGQETQYF.

V gene TRBV7-3 combines with J gene TRBJ2-2, with D perhaps TRBD1 (6 bases). V lost 4 bases to trimming and J lost 4 bases, with 10 bases between them. This CDR3 region has 14 residues. Germline V gives CDR1 SGHTA, CDR2 FQGTGA. The CDR3 here is CASSSYRATGELFF. In DNA, the CDR3 is TGTGCCAGCAGCTCTTACAGGGCCACCGGGGAGCTGTTTTTT.

V gene TRBV3-1 (or the pseudogene TRBV3-2) combines with J gene TRBJ1-2; D perhaps matches TRBD1 (5 bases). Per the germline V gene, CDR1 is LGHDT and CDR2 is YNNKEL (reference sequence). The CDR3 loop spans 14 amino acids. V was pared by 0 bases and J by 3 bases, with 8 bases between. CDR3: CASSQEAGYYGYTF. The CDR3, as DNA: TGTGCCAGCAGCCAAGAGGCAGGGTACTATGGCTACACCTTC.

The rearrangement uses TRBV7-9 and TRBJ2-1; 8 bases are shared with TRBD2. J gave up 2 bases and V 1 base, and 1 base lay outside the gene matches. The germline V gene encodes CDR1 SEHNR and CDR2 FQNEAQ (reference sequence). The CDR3 runs to 15 residues. This CDR3 is CASSLGGRPYNEQFF. The DNA of the CDR3 is TGTGCCAGCAGCTTAGGCGGGAGGCCCTACAATGAGCAGTTCTTC.

The chain recombines TRBV7-9 with TRBJ1-2; 12 nucleotides agree with TRBD1. CDR1 SEHNR and CDR2 FQNEAQ come from the germline V gene (reference sequence). The V gene end was trimmed by 5 bases and the J gene end by 4 bases; junction bases not matched to a gene: 17. The CDR3 runs to 19 residues. The CDR3 nucleotides read TGTGCCAGCAGCGCGCCCCTGCCGGGGACAGGGGGCTACACCTATGGCTACACCTTC. It is translated as CASSAPLPGTGGYTYGYTF.

The gene calls are TRBV2 and TRBJ2-2; 7 bases are a match to TRBD2. V lost 4 bases and J lost 6; bases outside the gene matches: 2. Looked up from germline, CDR1 is SNHLY and CDR2 is FYNNEI. The CDR3 runs 13 residues. The CDR3 bases are TGTGCCAGCAGTGGGGACTATCCCGGGGAGCTGTTTTTT. Its protein is CASSGDYPGELFF.

The chain combines TRBV5-1 with TRBJ2-3, with 9 bases fitting TRBD2. Trimming removed 3 bases from V and 0 bases from J; junction bases left unmatched: 8. The V gene's germline CDR1 is SGHRS and CDR2 YFSETQ. This CDR3 has 17 amino acids. In DNA form, the CDR3 reads TGCGCCAGCAGCTACAGGAGCGGGGGGTCTAGCACAGATACGCAGTATTTT. Its protein is CASSYRSGGSSTDTQYF.

The gene calls are TRBV27 and TRBJ2-1, with TRBD2 matching 7 bases. This CDR3 contains 17 residues. The germline V gene has CDR1 MNHEY and CDR2 SMNVEV (reference sequence). With 5 bases clipped from V and 0 bases from J, the junction kept 10 bases outside the gene matches. DNA for the CDR3: TGTGCCAGCAGTCCACCACATACGGGAGGCTCCTACAATGAGCAGTTCTTC. Residues: CASSPPHTGGSYNEQFF.

This chain uses TRBV29-1 with TRBJ2-3; D is unclear. Germline CDR1 SQVTM, CDR2 ANQGSEA. Between the trimmed V and J ends, which lost 3 bases and 10 bases, there was a span of 11 bases. This CDR3 has 11 amino acids. The CDR3 reads CSVDSALAQYF. The DNA of the CDR3 is TGCAGCGTTGATTCAGCCCTAGCGCAGTATTTT.

The V gene is TRBV7-7, the J gene TRBJ2-2; unclear D gene. The CDR3 contains 16 residues. Germline CDR1 reads SSHAT; CDR2 reads FNYEAQ (reference sequence). Deletions cut 5 bases from V and 0 bases from J, with 13 bases between. CDR3 in DNA: TGTGCCAGCAGCCTAGGTGCGAATTCGAACACCGGGGAGCTGTTTTTT. Protein product: CASSLGANSNTGELFF.

J is TRBJ2-1 and V is TRBV28; the match to TRBD1 covers 8 bases. The J segment lost 7 bases and the V segment lost 4 bases, leaving 9 bases of the junction unmatched. Germline V gene lookup returns CDR1 MDHEN and CDR2 SYDVKM. The CDR3 has 15 amino acids. In DNA form, the CDR3 reads TGTGCCAGCAGTTCCCCCGGGACAGGAAAGAATGAGCAGTTCTTC. This codes for CASSSPGTGKNEQFF.

CDR3 sequence reads: CASSPPDLRRETQYF. The CDR3 DNA reads TGTGCCAGCAGCCCCCCGGACCTAAGGAGGGAGACCCAGTACTTC. The chain joins TRBV7-8 to TRBJ2-5; D might be TRBD2 (5 bases). Germline CDR1 SGHVS, CDR2 FQNEAQ. V was cut by 5 bases and J by 5 bases, with 18 bases left in between. The CDR3 spans 15 residues. Together with reference TRBV7-8 and TRBJ2-5, the CDR3 gives the full variable domain: GAGVSQSPRYKVAKRGQDVALRCDPISGHVSLFWYQQALGQGPEFLTYFQNEAQLDKSGLPSDRFFAERPEGSVSTLKIQRTQQEDSAVYLCASSPPDLRRETQYFGPGTRLLVL.

The chain couples TRBV3-1 (or the pseudogene TRBV3-2) to TRBJ1-1, with TRBD1 matching 10 bases. Trimming cost V 1 base and J 7 bases; bases outside gene matches: 3. There are 14 residues in the CDR3. Germline assignment: CDR1 LGHDT and CDR2 YNNKEL (reference sequence). This CDR3 is CASSQGWTGGEAFF. DNA of the CDR3: TGTGCCAGCAGCCAAGGGTGGACAGGGGGTGAAGCTTTCTTT.